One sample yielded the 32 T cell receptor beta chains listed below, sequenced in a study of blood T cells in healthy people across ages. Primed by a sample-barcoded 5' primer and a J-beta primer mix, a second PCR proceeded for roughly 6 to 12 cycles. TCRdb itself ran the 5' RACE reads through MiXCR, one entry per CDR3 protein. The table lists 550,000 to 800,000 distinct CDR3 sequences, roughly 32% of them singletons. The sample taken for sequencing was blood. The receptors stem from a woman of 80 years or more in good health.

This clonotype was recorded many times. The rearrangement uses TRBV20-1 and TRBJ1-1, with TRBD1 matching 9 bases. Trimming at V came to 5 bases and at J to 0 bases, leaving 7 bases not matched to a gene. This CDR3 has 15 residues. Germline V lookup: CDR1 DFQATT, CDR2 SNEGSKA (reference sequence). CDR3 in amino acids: CSAGTGRGMNTEAFF. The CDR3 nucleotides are TGCAGTGCTGGGACAGGGAGGGGAATGAACACTGAAGCTTTCTTT.

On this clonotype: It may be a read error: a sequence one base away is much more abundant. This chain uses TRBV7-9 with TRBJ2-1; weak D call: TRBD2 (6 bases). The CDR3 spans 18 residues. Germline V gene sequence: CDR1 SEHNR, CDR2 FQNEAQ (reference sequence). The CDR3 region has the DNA TGTGCCAGCAGCTTAGTTCCGGACTACCCAGTTCCTTACAATGAGCGGTTCTTC. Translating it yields CASSLVPDYPVPYNERFF.

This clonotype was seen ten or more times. CDR3 coding DNA: TGCGCCAGCGAGGGAGCGGGGGGAGGCAATGAGCAGTTCTTC. Protein sequence: CASEGAGGGNEQFF. This chain connects TRBV5-1 to TRBJ2-1; 9 bases map to TRBD2. The V gene end was trimmed by 7 bases and the J gene end by 6 bases; junction bases not matched to a gene: 8. This CDR3 contains 14 residues. Germline CDR1 reads SGHRS; CDR2 reads YFSETQ.

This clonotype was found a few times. The CDR3 DNA follows: TGTGCCAGCTCACCACCGGCAGGTTTTAGCCAAGAGACCCAGTACTTC. Amino acid sequence: CASSPPAGFSQETQYF. The chain employs TRBV18 and TRBJ2-5; no reliable D call. The V and J ends lost 0 bases and 1 base respectively, with 12 bases between them. Germline V gene data show CDR1 as KGHSH and CDR2 as LQKENI. The CDR3 totals 16 residues.

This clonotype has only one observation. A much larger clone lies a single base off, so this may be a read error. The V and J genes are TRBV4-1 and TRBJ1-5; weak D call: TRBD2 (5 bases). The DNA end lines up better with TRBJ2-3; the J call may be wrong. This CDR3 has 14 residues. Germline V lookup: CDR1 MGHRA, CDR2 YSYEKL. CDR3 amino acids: CASSQDSGNQPQYF. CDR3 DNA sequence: TGCGCCAGCAGCCAAGATTCGGGAAATCAGCCCCAGTATTTT.

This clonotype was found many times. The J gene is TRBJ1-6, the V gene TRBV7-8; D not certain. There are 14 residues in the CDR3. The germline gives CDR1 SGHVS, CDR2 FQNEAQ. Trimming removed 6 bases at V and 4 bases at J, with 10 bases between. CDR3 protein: CASSYGLYNSPLHF. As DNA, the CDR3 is TGTGCCAGCAGTTATGGCCTTTATAATTCACCCCTCCACTTT.

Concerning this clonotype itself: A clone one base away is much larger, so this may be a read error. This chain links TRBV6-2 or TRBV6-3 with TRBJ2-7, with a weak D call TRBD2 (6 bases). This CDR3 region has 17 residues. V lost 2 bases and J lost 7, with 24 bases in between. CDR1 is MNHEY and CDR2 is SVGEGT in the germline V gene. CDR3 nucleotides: TGTGCCAGCAGTTACGGGCGCGGCGGGGCCACTGTTGATGAGCAGTACTTC. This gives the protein CASSYGRGGATVDEQYF.

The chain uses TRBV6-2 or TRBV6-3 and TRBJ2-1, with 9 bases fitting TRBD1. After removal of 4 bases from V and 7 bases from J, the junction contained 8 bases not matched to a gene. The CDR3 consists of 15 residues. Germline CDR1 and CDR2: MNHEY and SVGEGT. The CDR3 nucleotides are TGTGCCAGCAGTTCCGGGACAGGGAAAAGAAATGAGCAGTTCTTC. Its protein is CASSSGTGKRNEQFF.

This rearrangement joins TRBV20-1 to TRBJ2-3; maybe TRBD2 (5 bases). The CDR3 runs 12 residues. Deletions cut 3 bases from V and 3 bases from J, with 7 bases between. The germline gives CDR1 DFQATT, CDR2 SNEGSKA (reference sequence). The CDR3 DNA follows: TGCAGTGCTAGTAGACTAACAGATACGCAGTATTTT. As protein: CSASRLTDTQYF.

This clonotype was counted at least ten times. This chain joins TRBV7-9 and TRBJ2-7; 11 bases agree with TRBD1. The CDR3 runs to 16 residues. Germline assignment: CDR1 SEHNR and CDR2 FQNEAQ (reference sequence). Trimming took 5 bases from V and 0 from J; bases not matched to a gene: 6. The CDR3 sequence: CASSPEGTGGSYEQYF. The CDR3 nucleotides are TGTGCCAGCAGCCCCGAAGGGACAGGGGGCTCCTACGAGCAGTACTTC.

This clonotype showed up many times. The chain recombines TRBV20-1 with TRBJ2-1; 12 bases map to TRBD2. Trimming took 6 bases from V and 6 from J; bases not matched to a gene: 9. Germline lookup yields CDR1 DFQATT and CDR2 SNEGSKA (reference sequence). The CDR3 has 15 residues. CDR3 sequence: CSALTPTSGGNEQFF. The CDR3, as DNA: TGCAGTGCCTTGACCCCGACTAGCGGGGGCAATGAGCAGTTCTTC.

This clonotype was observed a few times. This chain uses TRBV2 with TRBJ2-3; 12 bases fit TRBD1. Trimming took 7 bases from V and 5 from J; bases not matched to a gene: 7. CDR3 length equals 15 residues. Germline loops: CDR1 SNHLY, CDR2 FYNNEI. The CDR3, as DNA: TGTGCCAGCACACGGGACAGGGGGCTGAAAGATACGCAGTATTTT. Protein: CASTRDRGLKDTQYF.

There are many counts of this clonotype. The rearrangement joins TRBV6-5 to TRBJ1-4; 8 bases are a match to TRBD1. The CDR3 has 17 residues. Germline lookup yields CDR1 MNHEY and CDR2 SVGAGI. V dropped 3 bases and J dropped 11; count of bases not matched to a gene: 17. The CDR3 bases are TGTGCCAGCAGTTATTCCCCTCTGCCGGACAGGGCAGGGAAACTGTTTTTT. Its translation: CASSYSPLPDRAGKLFF.

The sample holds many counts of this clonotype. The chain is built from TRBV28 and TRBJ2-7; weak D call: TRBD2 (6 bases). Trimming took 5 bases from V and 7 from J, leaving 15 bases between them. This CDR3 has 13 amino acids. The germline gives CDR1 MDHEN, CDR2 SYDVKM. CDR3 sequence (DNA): TGTGCCAGCAGTGGGGACTTTGCGAATGAGCAGTACTTC. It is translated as CASSGDFANEQYF. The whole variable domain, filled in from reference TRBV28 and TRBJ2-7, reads DVKVTQSSRYLVKRTGEKVFLECVQDMDHENMFWYRQDPGLGLRLIYFSYDVKMKEKGDIPEGYSVSREKKERFSLILESASTNQTSMYLCASSGDFANEQYFGPGTRLTVT.

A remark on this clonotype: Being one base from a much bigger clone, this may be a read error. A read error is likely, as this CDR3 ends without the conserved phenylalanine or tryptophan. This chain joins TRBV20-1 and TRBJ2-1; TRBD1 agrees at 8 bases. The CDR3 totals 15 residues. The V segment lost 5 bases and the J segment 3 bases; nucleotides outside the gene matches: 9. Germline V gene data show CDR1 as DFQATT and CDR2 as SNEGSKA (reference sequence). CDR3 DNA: TGCAGTGCTGACAAAGGGACAGGTTTCTACAATGAGCAGTTCTCC. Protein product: CSADKGTGFYNEQFS.

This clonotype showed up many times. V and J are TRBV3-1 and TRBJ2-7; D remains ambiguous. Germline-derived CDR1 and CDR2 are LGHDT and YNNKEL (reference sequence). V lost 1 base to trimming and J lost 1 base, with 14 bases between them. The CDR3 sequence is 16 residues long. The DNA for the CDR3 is TGTGCCAGCAGCCAAGGACACCAGATTAGTTCCTACGAGCAGTACTTC. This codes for CASSQGHQISSYEQYF.

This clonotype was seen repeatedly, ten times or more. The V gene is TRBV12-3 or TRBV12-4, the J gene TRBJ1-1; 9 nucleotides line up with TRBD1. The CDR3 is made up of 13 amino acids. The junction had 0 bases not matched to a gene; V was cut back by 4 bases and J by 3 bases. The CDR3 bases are TGTGCCAGCAGTTGGACAGGGGACACTGAAGCTTTCTTT. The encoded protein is CASSWTGDTEAFF.

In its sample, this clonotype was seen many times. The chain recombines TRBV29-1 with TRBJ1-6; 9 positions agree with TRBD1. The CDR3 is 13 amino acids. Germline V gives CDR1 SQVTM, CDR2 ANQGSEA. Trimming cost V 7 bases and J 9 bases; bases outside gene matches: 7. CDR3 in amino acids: CSARDRETSPLHF. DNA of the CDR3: TGCAGCGCTCGGGACAGGGAGACTTCACCCCTCCACTTT.

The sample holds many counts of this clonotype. The chain's CDR3 is CASSLGSGGAYNEQFF. The DNA for the CDR3 is TGTGCCAGCAGCTTAGGTAGCGGGGGGGCCTACAATGAGCAGTTCTTC. The gene calls are TRBV7-2 and TRBJ2-1; 11 bases align to TRBD2. CDR1 and CDR2 from the germline V gene are SGHTA and FQGNSA. The J segment lost 2 bases and the V segment lost 1 base, leaving 1 base of the junction unmatched. The CDR3 sequence is 16 residues long.

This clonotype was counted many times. The CDR3 here is CSADGASGLQETQYF. The CDR3 region has the DNA TGCAGTGCCGACGGGGCTAGCGGGTTACAAGAGACCCAGTACTTC. The chain uses TRBV20-1 and TRBJ2-5; 8 bases are a match to TRBD2. Germline V gene data show CDR1 as DFQATT and CDR2 as SNEGSKA (reference sequence). This CDR3 has 15 amino acids. V dropped 6 bases and J dropped 2; count of bases not matched to a gene: 11.

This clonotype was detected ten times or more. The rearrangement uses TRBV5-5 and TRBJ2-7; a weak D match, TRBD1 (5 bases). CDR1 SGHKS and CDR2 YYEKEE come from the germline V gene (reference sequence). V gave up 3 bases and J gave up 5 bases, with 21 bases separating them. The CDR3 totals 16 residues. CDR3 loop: CASSSEWGRAGNEQYF. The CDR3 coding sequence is TGTGCCAGCAGCTCCGAGTGGGGCAGGGCAGGGAACGAGCAGTACTTC.

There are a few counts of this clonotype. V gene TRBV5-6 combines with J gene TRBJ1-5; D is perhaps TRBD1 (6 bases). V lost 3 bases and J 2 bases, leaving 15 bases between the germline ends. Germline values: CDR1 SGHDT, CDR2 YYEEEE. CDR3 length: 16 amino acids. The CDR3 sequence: CASSSIQGRGNQPQHF. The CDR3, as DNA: TGTGCCAGCAGCTCCATACAGGGAAGGGGCAATCAGCCCCAGCATTTT.

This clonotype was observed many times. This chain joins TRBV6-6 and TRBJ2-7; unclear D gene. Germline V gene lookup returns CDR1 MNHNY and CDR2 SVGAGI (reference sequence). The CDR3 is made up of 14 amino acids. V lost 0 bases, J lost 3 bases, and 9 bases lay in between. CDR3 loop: CASSYSRTSYEQYF. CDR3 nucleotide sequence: TGTGCCAGCAGTTACTCCAGGACGAGCTACGAGCAGTACTTC.

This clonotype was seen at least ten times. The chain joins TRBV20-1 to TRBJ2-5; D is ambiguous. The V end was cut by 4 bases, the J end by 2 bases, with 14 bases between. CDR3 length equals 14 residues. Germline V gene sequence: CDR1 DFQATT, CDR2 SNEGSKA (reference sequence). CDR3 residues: CSAIPTNRQETQYF. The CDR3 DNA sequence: TGCAGTGCTATCCCCACTAATCGACAAGAGACCCAGTACTTC.

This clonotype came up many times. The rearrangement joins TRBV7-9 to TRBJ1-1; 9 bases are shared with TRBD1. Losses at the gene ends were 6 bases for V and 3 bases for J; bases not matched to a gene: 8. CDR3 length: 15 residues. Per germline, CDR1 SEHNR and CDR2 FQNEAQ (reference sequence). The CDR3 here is CASSRDRVGDTEAFF. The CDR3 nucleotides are TGTGCCAGCAGTCGGGACAGGGTGGGAGACACTGAAGCTTTCTTT.

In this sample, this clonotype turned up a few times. In DNA, the CDR3 is TGTGCCAGCAGCCAAGCTAGTACCAATCAGCCCCAGCATTTT. It encodes CASSQASTNQPQHF. V gene TRBV3-1 combines with J gene TRBJ1-5; no clear D gene. Germline assignment: CDR1 LGHDT and CDR2 YNNKEL (reference sequence). The CDR3 consists of 14 residues. V gave up 1 base and J gave up 3 bases, with 7 bases separating them.

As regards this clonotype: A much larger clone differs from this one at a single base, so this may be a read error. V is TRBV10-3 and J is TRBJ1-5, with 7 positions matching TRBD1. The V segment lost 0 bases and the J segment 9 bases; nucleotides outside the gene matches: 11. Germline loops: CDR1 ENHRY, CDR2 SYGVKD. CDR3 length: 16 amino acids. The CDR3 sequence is CAISESCGQVDRPQHF. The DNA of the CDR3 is TGTGCCATCAGTGAGTCCTGCGGACAGGTAGATCGGCCCCAGCATTTT.

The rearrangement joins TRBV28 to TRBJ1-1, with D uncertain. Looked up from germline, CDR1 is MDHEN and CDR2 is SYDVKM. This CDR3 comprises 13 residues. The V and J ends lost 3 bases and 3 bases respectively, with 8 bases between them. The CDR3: CASSLMRDTEAFF. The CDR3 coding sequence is TGTGCCAGCAGTTTGATGCGGGACACTGAAGCTTTCTTT.

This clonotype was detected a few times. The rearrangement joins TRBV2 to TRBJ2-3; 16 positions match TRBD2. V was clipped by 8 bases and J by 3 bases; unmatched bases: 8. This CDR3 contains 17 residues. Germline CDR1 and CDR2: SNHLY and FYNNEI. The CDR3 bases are TGTGCCAGCTCGGGGGGACTAGCGGGGGGGCCGACAGATACGCAGTATTTT. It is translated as CASSGGLAGGPTDTQYF.

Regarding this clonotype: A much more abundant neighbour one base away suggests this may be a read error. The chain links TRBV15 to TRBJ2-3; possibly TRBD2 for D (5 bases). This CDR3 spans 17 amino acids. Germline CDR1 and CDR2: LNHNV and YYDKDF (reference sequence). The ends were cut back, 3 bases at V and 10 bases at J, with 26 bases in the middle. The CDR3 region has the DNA TGTGCCACCAGCAGCCCTAAACGAGCGTTTGAGGGTAAAGCGCAGTATTTT. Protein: CATSSPKRAFEGKAQYF.

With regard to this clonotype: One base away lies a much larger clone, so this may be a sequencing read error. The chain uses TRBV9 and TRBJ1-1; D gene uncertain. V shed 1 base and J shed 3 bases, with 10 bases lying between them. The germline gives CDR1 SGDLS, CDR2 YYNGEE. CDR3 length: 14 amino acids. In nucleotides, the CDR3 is TGTGCCAGCAGCGTAACTTCCCGGGACACTGAAGCTTTCTTT. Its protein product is CASSVTSRDTEAFF.

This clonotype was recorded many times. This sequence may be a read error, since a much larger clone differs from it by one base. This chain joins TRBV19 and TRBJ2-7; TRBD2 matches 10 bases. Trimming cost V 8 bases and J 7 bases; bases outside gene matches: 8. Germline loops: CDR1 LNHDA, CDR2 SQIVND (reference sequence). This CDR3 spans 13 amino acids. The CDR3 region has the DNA TGTGCCAGTGTAGCGGGGGGCGGCAATGAGCAGTACTTC. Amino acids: CASVAGGGNEQYF.